This is a list of T cell receptor beta chains from one sample in a study of blood T cell repertoires in COVID-19. The assay was immunoSEQ multiplex PCR, and TCRdb's table has in-frame clones only and misses some. The table lists under 35,000 clones, around 73% of them singletons. Sequencing was performed on peripheral blood. The receptors shown here come from a man aged 80 or over with acute or convalescent COVID-19. Each CDR3 is given with its conserved first and last residue. D genes are given only for firm matches. Size values are once, few and many counts, or a class for expanded clones, and some rows have none.

TRBJ2-7,14,TRBV19,NA,NA,CASSMGLLTYEQYF,TGTGCCAGTAGTATGGGGCTCCTAACCTACGAGCAGTACTTC
TRBJ2-1,13,TRBV5-4,NA,TRBD1,CASSEDRVHEQFF,TGTGCCAGCAGCGAGGACAGGGTACATGAGCAGTTCTTC
TRBJ1-3,14,TRBV5-4,NA,NA,CASRPSESGNTIYF,TGTGCCAGCAGGCCCTCTGAGTCCGGAAACACCATATATTTT
TRBJ2-7,12,TRBV29-1,once,NA,CSAGTYAYEQYF,TGCAGCGCCGGGACTTATGCCTACGAGCAGTACTTC
TRBJ1-2,15,TRBV4-1,NA,TRBD1,CASSQEQGAGYGYTF,TGCGCCAGCAGCCAAGAACAGGGGGCTGGGTATGGCTACACCTTC
TRBJ1-1,11,TRBV10-3,NA,NA,CASKGDTEAFF,TGTGCCTCAAAGGGGGACACTGAAGCTTTCTTT
TRBJ1-2,15,TRBV3-1/TRBV3-2,NA,NA,CASSPRGPEGSGYTF,TGTGCCAGCAGCCCTCGTGGGCCGGAGGGGAGCGGCTACACCTTC
TRBJ2-1,15,TRBV19,once,NA,CASSRGQVTYNEQFF,TGTGCCAGTAGCCGCGGGCAGGTAACCTACAATGAGCAGTTCTTC
TRBJ2-5,13,TRBV9,few,TRBD1,CASSRQGWETQYF,TGTGCCAGCAGCCGACAGGGTTGGGAGACCCAGTACTTC
TRBJ1-2,13,TRBV12-3/TRBV12-4,NA,NA,CASSLQGNYGYTF,TGTGCCAGCAGTTTGCAGGGCAACTATGGCTACACCTTC
TRBJ2-7,12,TRBV6-5,NA,TRBD1,CASRDRGYEQYF,TGTGCCAGCAGGGACAGGGGTTACGAGCAGTACTTC
TRBJ2-7,16,TRBV19,NA,TRBD1,CASSHSGQGLTYEQYF,TGTGCCAGTAGTCACTCGGGACAGGGTCTCACCTACGAGCAGTACTTC
TRBJ1-2,12,TRBV7-9,NA,NA,CASSSNSYGYTF,TGTGCCAGCAGCTCTAACAGCTATGGCTACACCTTC
TRBJ1-5,13,TRBV2,NA,NA,CASLRFSDQPQHF,TGTGCGAGTCTCAGGTTTTCCGATCAGCCCCAGCATTTT
TRBJ1-6,14,TRBV19,NA,NA,CASSQQGSGSPLHF,TGTGCCAGTAGTCAACAGGGATCTGGGTCACCCCTCCACTTT
TRBJ1-1,11,TRBV7-9,NA,NA,CASSFQDEAFF,TGTGCCAGCAGCTTCCAGGATGAAGCTTTCTTT
TRBJ2-7,15,TRBV7-6,few,TRBD2,CASSLARGVAYEQYF,TGTGCCAGCAGCTTAGCTCGGGGGGTAGCCTACGAGCAGTACTTC
TRBJ1-6,15,TRBV6-6,NA,TRBD1,CASSPLGQGNSPLHF,TGTGCCAGCAGCCCCCTCGGACAGGGCAATTCACCCCTCCACTTT
TRBJ1-1,11,TRBV30,NA,NA,CAWLRTDKAFF,TGTGCCTGGCTCCGGACTGATAAAGCTTTCTTT
TRBJ1-2,15,TRBV5-6,once,TRBD1,CASSPGTGTNYGYTF,TGTGCCAGCAGCCCGGGGACAGGAACTAACTATGGCTACACCTTC
TRBJ2-7,14,TRBV5-1,NA,TRBD1,CASSARDRGYEQYF,TGCGCCAGCAGCGCCCGGGACAGGGGATACGAGCAGTACTTC
TRBJ2-3,16,TRBV5-1,NA,TRBD2,CASRPTSGGFPDTQYF,TGCGCCAGCAGGCCCACTAGCGGGGGGTTCCCAGATACGCAGTATTTT
TRBJ2-2,17,TRBV7-9,NA,NA,CASSFGWASEVTGELFF,TGTGCCAGCAGCTTCGGTTGGGCTAGCGAGGTCACCGGGGAGCTGTTTTTT
TRBJ2-5,12,TRBV5-1,NA,NA,CASSLSEETQYF,TGCGCCAGCAGCTTGTCAGAAGAGACCCAGTACTTC
TRBJ2-7,14,TRBV6-5,NA,TRBD2,CASSKSGEGYEQYF,TGTGCCAGCAGTAAAAGCGGGGAAGGTTACGAGCAGTACTTC
TRBJ2-7,15,TRBV9,few,NA,CASSARDLLGYEQYF,TGTGCCAGCAGCGCCCGGGATCTACTGGGGTACGAGCAGTACTTC
TRBJ2-5,13,TRBV7-9,NA,NA,CASSLDGGSAPYF,TGTGCCAGCAGCTTAGATGGGGGGTCCGCTCCGTACTTC
TRBJ2-7,16,TRBV7-2,NA,TRBD1,CASSLATGTGSYEQYF,TGTGCCAGCAGCTTAGCAACCGGGACAGGAAGTTACGAGCAGTACTTC
TRBJ2-3,15,TRBV5-1,NA,TRBD1,CASSYRGLGTDTQYF,TGCGCCAGCAGCTACAGGGGCCTTGGCACAGATACGCAGTATTTT
TRBJ2-2,16,TRBV15,few,NA,CATSRGGRGGSGELFF,TGTGCCACCAGCAGAGGGGGGAGAGGGGGATCCGGGGAGCTGTTTTTT
TRBJ2-1,16,TRBV7-3,NA,NA,CASSLMAPTPFNEQFF,TGTGCCAGCAGCTTAATGGCTCCAACGCCATTCAATGAGCAGTTCTTC
TRBJ2-7,14,TRBV18,NA,NA,CASSPAAGAYEQYF,TGTGCCAGCTCCCCAGCCGCCGGGGCCTACGAGCAGTACTTC
TRBJ1-2,16,TRBV15,NA,TRBD1,CATSRDRAEANYGYTF,TGTGCCACCAGCAGGGACAGGGCGGAAGCTAACTATGGCTACACCTTC
TRBJ1-2,11,TRBV13,NA,NA,CASSFPGSYTF,TGTGCCAGCAGCTTCCCAGGCAGCTACACCTTC
TRBJ2-7,15,TRBV7-2,once,NA,CASSRTGIESYEQYF,TGTGCCAGCAGCAGAACCGGGATAGAGAGCTACGAGCAGTACTTC
TRBJ2-5,17,TRBV4-2,NA,NA,CASSPLGGGDGGETQYF,TGTGCCAGCAGCCCCTTAGGTGGGGGCGATGGAGGAGAGACCCAGTACTTC
TRBJ2-3,13,TRBV11-2,NA,NA,CASSLRDTDTQYF,TGTGCCAGCAGCCTCCGGGACACAGATACGCAGTATTTT
TRBJ1-1,16,TRBV18,NA,NA,CASSPRGGQMNTEAFF,TGTGCCAGCTCACCGAGAGGGGGTCAAATGAACACTGAAGCTTTCTTT
TRBJ1-2,14,TRBV3-1/TRBV3-2,NA,NA,CASSQGLGDYGYTF,TGTGCCAGCAGCCAAGGTTTGGGAGACTATGGCTACACCTTC
TRBJ2-7,14,TRBV19,NA,NA,CASSRTGSSYEQYF,TGTGCCAGTAGTAGAACAGGGTCCTCCTACGAGCAGTACTTC
TRBJ2-5,16,TRBV7-2,few,NA,CASSPNPRQIQETQYF,TGTGCCAGCAGCCCTAATCCCCGACAGATCCAAGAGACCCAGTACTTC
TRBJ1-1,15,TRBV6-5,NA,NA,CASSYSGLKNTEAFF,TGTGCCAGCAGTTACTCGGGACTCAAGAACACTGAAGCTTTCTTT
TRBJ2-3,16,TRBV5-1,few,TRBD2,CASRSGLASSTDTQYF,TGCGCCAGCAGGTCCGGACTAGCCTCTAGCACAGATACGCAGTATTTT
TRBJ2-1,13,TRBV20-1,NA,NA,CSASIWGGDEQFF,TGCAGTGCTAGTATTTGGGGGGGCGATGAGCAGTTCTTC
TRBJ2-3,15,TRBV5-1,NA,NA,CASSLVPGSTDTQYF,TGCGCCAGCAGCTTGGTCCCCGGTAGCACAGATACGCAGTATTTT
TRBJ2-7,12,TRBV5-1,NA,NA,CASSTGEAKQYF,TGCGCCAGTTCTACAGGTGAGGCAAAGCAGTACTTC
TRBJ1-3,12,TRBV6-2/TRBV6-3,few,NA,CASSYTGNTIYF,TGTGCCAGCAGTTACACGGGGAACACCATATATTTT
TRBJ2-2,16,TRBV5-1,NA,NA,CASSLAGGVWTGELFF,TGCGCCAGCAGCTTGGCCGGTGGTGTCTGGACCGGGGAGCTGTTTTTT
TRBJ2-1,15,TRBV7-2,NA,TRBD2,CASSLLAGGHNEQFF,TGTGCCAGCAGCTTACTAGCGGGGGGGCACAATGAGCAGTTCTTC
TRBJ2-5,14,TRBV11-2,NA,TRBD1,CASGRTGGSETQYF,TGTGCCAGCGGGAGGACAGGGGGTTCGGAGACCCAGTACTTC
TRBJ2-3,11,TRBV27,NA,NA,CASRSVATQYF,TGTGCCAGCAGATCCGTGGCTACGCAGTATTTT
TRBJ2-3,14,TRBV5-1,NA,TRBD1,CASNPGQGLDTQYF,TGCGCCAGCAACCCGGGACAGGGATTAGATACGCAGTATTTT
TRBJ1-5,15,TRBV2,few,NA,CASSEVSAGNQPQHF,TGTGCCAGCAGTGAAGTCTCGGCAGGAAACCAGCCCCAGCATTTT
TRBJ1-4,15,TRBV5-1,NA,TRBD1,CASRITGATNEKLFF,TGCGCCAGCAGAATCACAGGGGCCACTAATGAAAAACTGTTTTTT
TRBJ2-1,16,TRBV2,NA,TRBD2,CASMSSGGDKYNEQFF,TGTGCCAGCATGTCTAGCGGGGGGGACAAGTACAATGAGCAGTTCTTC